Reported below is one T cell receptor beta chain. This receptor's antigen is unknown. No quality values exist for individual bases; no much larger clone is one base distant. The sample originates from a study of PD-1 blockade in classical Hodgkin lymphoma (dated by TCRdb to between 2020 and 2021). About the study as a whole: Nivolumab dosing was 3 mg/kg intravenously every 2 weeks, continuing until either disease progression or unacceptable toxicity. The study used CyTOF and TCR beta sequencing to define a peripheral blood immune signature of response to PD-1 blockade in classical Hodgkin lymphoma.

The meaning of the sample's time point label: cycle 2 day 1 (C2D1) of nivolumab. Every trial patient had relapsed following autologous stem cell transplantation, and prior brentuximab vedotin exposure was what differed among cohorts A, B and C. The trial cohort was composed of under 70 patients with relapsed/refractory classical Hodgkin lymphoma, for whom complete response, partial response or progressive disease was recorded as best overall response. In the multi-cohort phase II CheckMate 205 trial, trial patients received single-agent nivolumab. An independent review committee assessed best overall response by applying the 2007 International Working Group response criteria. PBMCs from the trial were collected at three points: immediately before nivolumab initiation (C1D1), and during therapy at cycle 2 day 1 and cycle 4 day 1. Peripheral blood was collected in 8 mL Vacutainer Cell Preparation Tubes, from which PBMCs were isolated by centrifugation and then cryopreserved.

Results and caveats for the whole study, not just this receptor: The study was restricted to a single clinical trial cohort, and the causes of repertoire differences, possibly disease activity or prior therapy, were left undefined. Newly diagnosed patients were reported to have lower baseline TCR diversity than healthy donors, and relapsed/refractory patients were reported to have lower baseline TCR diversity still. Trial patients achieving complete response had baseline diversity similar to newly diagnosed patients, whereas partial responders and progressors had significantly lower diversity. CD4+ but not CD8+ TCR diversity rose significantly by C4D1 (p=0.0027 vs p=0.16), most apparent in complete responders (p=0.02). Patients starting nivolumab less than 1 year after ASCT had lower diversity and were excluded from later analyses to avoid confounding by immune reconstitution.

Trimming leaves V shorter by 5 bases and J shorter by 0 bases, with the junction holding 3 bases beyond the gene matches. CDR1 and CDR2, looked up from the germline V gene, are SGHTA and FQGNSA. From its cysteine to its phenylalanine, the CDR3 spans 16 amino acids. The CDR3 DNA has 48 bases and is translated from base 1. Genomic DNA was isolated using the Qiagen DNeasy kit from unsorted PBMCs as well as from negatively selected CD4+ and CD8+ fractions. TCR beta CDR3 regions were amplified by immunoSEQ multiplex PCR using primers annealing to V and J segments. Amplification bias was minimized using a synthetic immune receptor repertoire, and residual bias was removed computationally after sequencing. In the original analysis: Repertoire diversity was quantified as the Shannon entropy index using custom Python scripts. The unsorted, CD4+ and CD8+ repertoires were each analyzed separately, with the exception of combined analyses, where CD4+ and CD8+ sequences were merged in silico. A clone counted as expanded when the clone's frequency after treatment rose at least 2-fold relative to C1D1, and clones undetected at baseline were given a pseudocount of 0.5. Singleton clones were defined as clones with 0 or 1 copy at C1D1, and non-singleton clones were defined as clones with 2 or more copies. Clones expanded in unsorted samples were labelled as CD4+, CD8+ or unknown by matching protein sequences in sorted samples from the same patient. Diversity changes from C1D1 to C4D1 were tested in paired samples using Wilcoxon tests. This is the immuneACCESS table as TCRdb keeps it, with only in-frame sequences that have V and J called. A part of the clones is gone; compared with another copy, unresolved V genes explain less than half, and the rest is unexplained. That table gives V, J and clone size, and the DNA gave D and trimming. Within this sample are about 26,000 clones, with approximately 67% of them counted one time only. Of the sample, around 11% falls within the top ten clones.

Sequences were derived from peripheral blood mononuclear cells (PBMCs), sampled before the second cycle of nivolumab. The source is a human donor with classical Hodgkin lymphoma. The V gene is TRBV7-2 and the J gene is TRBJ2-2, with 10 bases aligning to TRBD2. The sequence in DNA is TGTGCCAGCAGCCCGACTAGCGGGTCGAACACCGGGGAGCTGTTTTTT. This is translated as CASSPTSGSNTGELFF.